The T cell receptor (beta chain) under discussion was sequenced for a study of blood T cell repertoires in COVID-19. Study summary: The samples span acute and convalescent COVID-19 from the United States, Italy and Spain. T cells, B-cell-depleted T cells, or PBMCs provided the cDNA or gDNA that served as material.

This clone was detected once. Assay used: immunoSEQ multiplex PCR; TCRdb lists only in-frame clones, some missing. Among 200,000 or so clones listed, around 84% were seen once. Germline V gives CDR1 LGHDT, CDR2 YNNKEL (reference sequence). This CDR3 is built from 14 residues. The V end was cut by 8 bases, the J end by 5 bases, with 16 bases between. Input material: peripheral blood. The receptor was isolated from a human donor in a cohort sampled during active COVID-19. This chain uses TRBV3-1 (or the pseudogene TRBV3-2) with TRBJ2-1, with D unclear. The DNA of the CDR3 is TGTGCCAGCCGGAATTTAGCCGGAAACAATGAGCAGTTCTTC. It yields the protein CASRNLAGNNEQFF.